These 24 T cell receptor beta chains came from one sample sequenced in a study of human T cells and chemical hapten exposure. Time point meaning: pre-sensitization, week 0. Specified treatment: therapeutic diphenylcyclopropenone sensitization with weekly scalp DPC. In TCRdb, the RACE reads were re-called with MiXCR into one record per CDR3 protein. The sample carries 50,000 to 65,000 distinct CDR3 sequences, 5.5% to 7.5% recorded once. The specimen comprised whole blood, sampled in connection with sensitization to the hapten diphenylcyclopropenone (DPC). These receptors came from a woman in her thirties with alopecia areata. Some clones in this sample may be carry-over from other donors' samples.

A few counts support this clonotype. The chain links TRBV12-3 or TRBV12-4 to TRBJ1-2; no definite D call. The CDR3 runs 14 residues. V shed 1 base and J shed 7 bases, with 13 bases lying between them. Here the CDR3 reads CASSLVLAGPGYTF. The CDR3 region has the DNA TGTGCCAGCAGTTTAGTCCTTGCGGGTCCTGGCTACACCTTC.

This clonotype was seen ten or more times. The J gene is TRBJ1-2, the V gene TRBV28; the match to TRBD1 covers 8 bases. Germline CDR1 and CDR2: MDHEN and SYDVKM. CDR3 length: 15 amino acids. The V segment lost 7 bases and the J segment 7 bases; nucleotides outside the gene matches: 14. The CDR3 DNA reads as TGTGCCAGCACCTACGGGCAGGGGGCTTTCGGTGGCTACACCTTC. Residues: CASTYGQGAFGGYTF.

This clonotype was observed at least ten times. The gene calls are TRBV7-2 and TRBJ2-1; 12 bases align to TRBD2. Trimming took 5 bases from V and 5 from J; bases not matched to a gene: 10. Germline V gene sequence: CDR1 SGHTA, CDR2 FQGNSA. CDR3 length equals 17 residues. Here the CDR3 DNA reads TGTGCCAGCAGCAAACGACTAGCGGGGGCCTTAAACAATGAGCAGTTCTTC. Encoded protein: CASSKRLAGALNNEQFF.

This clonotype has a count of ten or more. The chain is built from TRBV29-1 and TRBJ1-5; 9 nucleotides line up with TRBD1. The ends lost 4 bases at V and 4 bases at J; junction bases unmatched: 2. The CDR3 totals 13 residues. Germline CDR1 is SQVTM and CDR2 is ANQGSEA. CDR3 residues: CSVGQGVNQPQHF. As DNA, the CDR3 is TGCAGCGTTGGACAGGGGGTAAATCAGCCCCAGCATTTT.

This clonotype was counted many times. This chain links TRBV21-1 with TRBJ1-2; the DNA was not compared with TRBD1, the D call given in the table. TRBV21-1 is listed as a pseudogene. CDR3 length: 15 residues. The CDR3 spells CASSLWDRGNYGYTF. In DNA form, the CDR3 reads TGTGCCAGCAGCTTGTGGGACAGGGGTAACTATGGCTACACCTTC.

The CDR3 sequence: CAWSPGTTSYEQYF. The CDR3 bases are TGTGCCTGGAGCCCCGGGACAACGTCCTACGAGCAGTACTTC. The rearrangement links TRBV30 to TRBJ2-7; TRBD1 might be the D (6 bases). Germline assignment: CDR1 GTSNPN and CDR2 SVGIG (reference sequence). Trimming removed 3 bases at V and 1 base at J, with 13 bases between. The length of the CDR3 is 14 residues. The entire variable domain, with the rest obtained from reference TRBV30 and TRBJ2-7, is as follows: SQTIHQWPATLVQPVGSPLSLECTVEGTSNPNLYWYRQAAGRGLQLLFYSVGIGQISSEVPQNLSASRPQDRQFILSSKKLLLSDSGFYLCAWSPGTTSYEQYFGPGTRLTVT.

This clonotype appeared a single time. It may be a read error: a sequence one base away is much more abundant. This chain links TRBV3-1 with TRBJ1-5; unclear D gene. This CDR3 has 12 residues. V lost 4 bases and J lost 3, with 4 bases in between. Germline lookup yields CDR1 LGHDT and CDR2 YNNKEL (reference sequence). DNA for the CDR3: TGTGCCAGCAGCCGAGACAATCAGCCCCAGCATTTT. It translates to CASSRDNQPQHF.

This clonotype was detected a few times. The chain carries TRBV11-2 and TRBJ2-1; unclear D gene. V lost 2 bases, J lost 8 bases, and 4 bases lay in between. Germline-derived CDR1 and CDR2 are SGHAT and FQNNGV. The CDR3 runs 11 residues. The chain's CDR3 is CASSLYHEQFF. CDR3 in DNA: TGTGCCAGCAGCTTATATCATGAGCAGTTCTTC.

This clonotype has a count of ten or more. The CDR3 DNA reads TGCAGTGCTCTCGGGGGACTTGAAGCTTTCTTT. It translates to CSALGGLEAFF. V usage is TRBV20-1 and J usage is TRBJ1-1, with a tentative D call TRBD1 (5 bases). With 5 bases removed from V and 7 bases from J, the gap between germline ends came to 11 bases. Germline CDR1 reads DFQATT; CDR2 reads SNEGSKA (reference sequence). The CDR3 covers 11 residues.

V and J are TRBV4-2 and TRBJ1-6, with D unclear. There are 13 residues in the CDR3. V was cut by 0 bases and J by 6 bases, with 3 bases left in between. Germline CDR1 is LGHNA and CDR2 is YNFKEQ. The CDR3 is CASSQDGNSPLHF. DNA of the CDR3: TGTGCCAGCAGCCAAGATGGTAATTCACCCCTCCACTTT.

This clonotype is a singleton in its sample. This clone may be a read error of a much larger clone one base away. The chain uses TRBV6-5 and TRBJ1-4; D may be TRBD1 (5 bases). Germline loops: CDR1 MNHEY, CDR2 SVGAGI. The ends were cut back, 0 bases at V and 6 bases at J, with 17 bases in the middle. This CDR3 contains 17 residues. The CDR3 DNA reads as TGTGCCAGCAGTTACTCGTTGGGACTGTACGGGGATGAAAAACTGTTTTTT. Protein sequence: CASSYSLGLYGDEKLFF.

This clonotype was counted ten times or more. CDR3 sequence (DNA): TGTGCCAGCGGGACAGGGGGCGGCTACACCTTC. This encodes CASGTGGGYTF. This chain connects TRBV6-5 to TRBJ1-2; 12 positions agree with TRBD1. V lost 8 bases, J lost 8 bases, and 0 bases stayed unmatched. Germline CDR1 MNHEY, CDR2 SVGAGI. This CDR3 has 11 amino acids.

The sample holds many counts of this clonotype. This chain connects TRBV25-1 to TRBJ1-2, with D possibly being TRBD1 (6 bases). The germline CDR1 and CDR2 sequences are MGHDK and SYGVNS. Trimming removed 0 bases at V and 9 bases at J, with 11 bases between. The CDR3 consists of 13 residues. The CDR3 protein is CASSEYNQGSYTF. CDR3 nucleotides: TGTGCCAGCAGTGAATATAACCAGGGGAGCTACACCTTC.

This clonotype was seen at least ten times. The V call is TRBV2, the J call TRBJ1-1; unclear D gene. V was shortened by 4 bases and J by 1 base, with 7 bases between the two germline ends. The CDR3 contains 13 residues. The germline gives CDR1 SNHLY, CDR2 FYNNEI. This chain's CDR3 is CASSGQRNTEAFF. DNA of the CDR3: TGTGCCAGCAGTGGTCAGAGGAACACTGAAGCTTTCTTT. The variable domain in full, completed from reference TRBV2 and TRBJ1-1, reads EPEVTQTPSHQVTQMGQEVILRCVPISNHLYFYWYRQILGQKVEFLVSFYNNEISEKSEIFDDQFSVERPDGSNFTLKIRSTKLEDSAMYFCASSGQRNTEAFFGQGTRLTVV.

This clonotype has a count of ten or more. V gene TRBV2 combines with J gene TRBJ1-1; no clear D gene. Trimming stripped 3 bases from V and 1 base from J, with 6 bases between. The CDR3 is made up of 13 amino acids. Germline loops: CDR1 SNHLY, CDR2 FYNNEI. CDR3 in DNA: TGTGCCAGCAGTGAGTTACCGAACACTGAAGCTTTCTTT. Protein product: CASSELPNTEAFF.

The V call is TRBV11-2, the J call TRBJ2-3; D is unresolved. Germline CDR1 is SGHAT and CDR2 is FQNNGV. The CDR3 extends over 12 amino acids. The V and J ends lost 4 bases and 2 bases respectively, with 4 bases between them. The CDR3 sequence is CASSSYTDTQYF. Here the CDR3 DNA reads TGTGCCAGCAGCTCGTACACAGATACGCAGTATTTT.

The chain joins TRBV20-1 to TRBJ2-7; D assignment may be TRBD1 or TRBD2 (5 bases each). Deletions cut 2 bases from V and 2 bases from J, with 16 bases between. The CDR3 is 15 residues long. Germline-derived CDR1 and CDR2 are DFQATT and SNEGSKA (reference sequence). The CDR3 loop reads CSARSKRDPAYEQYF. The CDR3 DNA reads as TGCAGTGCTAGATCCAAACGGGACCCAGCCTACGAGCAGTACTTC.

This clonotype turned up a few times. Given a much more abundant clone one base away, this may be a read error. The chain recombines TRBV5-1 with TRBJ2-7; D is possibly TRBD2 (5 bases). CDR1 and CDR2 from the germline V gene are SGHRS and YFSETQ. With 0 bases removed from V and 4 bases from J, the gap between germline ends came to 14 bases. CDR3 size: 15 residues. CDR3 protein: CASSLDGRPRYEQYF. DNA for the CDR3: TGCGCCAGCAGCTTGGATGGGAGACCTCGTTACGAGCAGTACTTC.

The V call is TRBV5-4, the J call TRBJ2-5; 7 nucleotides align to TRBD1. The CDR3 consists of 14 residues. The junction had 7 bases not matched to a gene; V was cut back by 4 bases and J by 4 bases. Germline V gene sequence: CDR1 SGHNT, CDR2 YYREEE (reference sequence). CDR3 residues: CASSGGQAVETQYF. The CDR3 DNA is TGTGCCAGCAGCGGAGGACAGGCGGTAGAGACCCAGTACTTC.

This clonotype was detected many times. DNA for the CDR3: TGTGCCAGCAGTTCGGCCAGCCCCTATAGCAATCAGCCCCAGCATTTT. Amino acid sequence: CASSSASPYSNQPQHF. V and J are TRBV6-2 or TRBV6-3 and TRBJ1-5; D unresolved. Germline CDR1 and CDR2: MNHEY and SVGEGT. Deletions cut 4 bases from V and 0 bases from J, with 13 bases between. The CDR3 spans 16 residues.

This clonotype was seen a handful of times. V and J are TRBV5-1 and TRBJ1-6; 7 bases are a match to TRBD1. With V trimmed by 4 bases and J by 5 bases, 3 bases remained unmatched. Germline V gene lookup returns CDR1 SGHRS and CDR2 YFSETQ. The CDR3 is 14 residues long. The CDR3 reads CASSPQGNNSPLHF. CDR3 DNA: TGCGCCAGCAGCCCACAGGGGAATAATTCACCCCTCCACTTT.

This clonotype came up many times. V usage is TRBV12-3 or TRBV12-4 and J usage is TRBJ1-2; D not certain. The ends were cut back, 3 bases at V and 0 bases at J, with 8 bases in the middle. The CDR3 contains 14 residues. CDR3 DNA: TGTGCCAGCAGTTTTGGACCAGCTAACTATGGCTACACCTTC. It codes for CASSFGPANYGYTF.

The gene calls are TRBV27 and TRBJ2-1; 7 nucleotides agree with TRBD1. V lost 6 bases to trimming and J lost 5 bases; unmatched junction nucleotides: 22. The V gene's germline CDR1 is MNHEY and CDR2 SMNVEV (reference sequence). The CDR3 covers 19 residues. CDR3 sequence reads: CASSPTTGSLTRGNNEQFF. In nucleotides, the CDR3 is TGTGCCAGCAGCCCCACGACAGGGTCGCTAACAAGGGGAAACAATGAGCAGTTCTTC.

This clonotype was seen ten or more times. This chain uses TRBV20-1 with TRBJ2-5, with D perhaps assigned TRBD1 or TRBD2 (5 bases each). Germline V gene sequence: CDR1 DFQATT, CDR2 SNEGSKA (reference sequence). The CDR3 has 12 residues. V was clipped by 8 bases and J by 4 bases, with 14 bases between them. CDR3 loop: CSQVRGGETQYF. CDR3 DNA sequence: TGCAGTCAAGTACGGGGCGGAGAGACCCAGTACTTC.